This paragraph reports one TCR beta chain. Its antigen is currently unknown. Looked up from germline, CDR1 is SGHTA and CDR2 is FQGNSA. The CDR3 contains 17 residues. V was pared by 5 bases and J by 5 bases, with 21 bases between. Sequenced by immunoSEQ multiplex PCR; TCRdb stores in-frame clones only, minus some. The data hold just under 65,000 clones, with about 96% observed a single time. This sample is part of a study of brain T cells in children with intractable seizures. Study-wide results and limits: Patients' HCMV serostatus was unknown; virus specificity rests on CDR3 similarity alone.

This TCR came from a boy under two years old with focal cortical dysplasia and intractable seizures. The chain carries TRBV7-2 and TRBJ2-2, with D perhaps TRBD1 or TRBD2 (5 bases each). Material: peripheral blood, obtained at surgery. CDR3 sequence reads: CASSVGLFRGRTGELFF. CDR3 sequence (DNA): TGTGCCAGCAGCGTAGGGTTGTTTCGGGGCAGAACCGGGGAGCTGTTTTTT.